A single sample gave rise to the 6 T cell receptor beta chains below, sequenced in a study of T cell responses to AZD1222 COVID-19 vaccine. Libraries were prepared by immunoSEQ multiplex PCR; TCRdb keeps only in-frame clonotypes and omits some of them. The sample has about 150,000 clones; around 92% are singletons. Material: peripheral blood, obtained on day 0 of AZD1222 vaccination. The receptors were sampled from an adult in good health.

The rearrangement links TRBV5-1 to TRBJ1-1; 9 bases are shared with TRBD1. V lost 2 bases, J lost 5 bases, and 13 bases stayed unmatched. The CDR3 contains 17 residues. Germline assignment: CDR1 SGHRS and CDR2 YFSETQ. The CDR3 sequence: CASSLEPPGQGRTEAFF. In DNA form, the CDR3 reads TGCGCCAGCAGCTTAGAACCTCCGGGACAGGGCAGAACTGAAGCTTTCTTT. The full variable domain, its missing parts supplied by reference TRBV5-1 and TRBJ1-1, is KAGVTQTPRYLIKTRGQQVTLSCSPISGHRSVSWYQQTPGQGLQFLFEYFSETQRNKGNFPGRFSGRQFSNSRSEMNVSTLELGDSALYLCASSLEPPGQGRTEAFFGQGTRLTVV.

The V and J genes are TRBV29-1 and TRBJ1-3; D remains ambiguous. Between the trimmed V and J ends, which lost 5 bases and 2 bases, there was a span of 7 bases. From germline, CDR1 is SQVTM and CDR2 ANQGSEA. This CDR3 has 12 residues. The CDR3 loop is CSVRTPGNTIYF. For the CDR3, the DNA is TGCAGCGTTCGGACCCCTGGAAACACCATATATTTT.

This chain uses TRBV7-9 with TRBJ1-3; D not certain. There are 13 residues in the CDR3. Looked up from germline, CDR1 is SEHNR and CDR2 is FQNEAQ (reference sequence). Trimming took off 5 bases at V and 4 bases at J, with 9 bases between the two ends. The DNA of the CDR3 is TGTGCCAGCAGCACACCACGAGGAAACACCATATATTTT. Its translation is CASSTPRGNTIYF.

The V and J genes are TRBV6-6 and TRBJ1-2; D remains unclear. CDR3 length: 15 residues. In germline, CDR1 is MNHNY, CDR2 SVGAGI (reference sequence). V was clipped by 4 bases and J by 0 bases, with 12 bases between them. The CDR3 region has the DNA TGTGCCAGCAGTTTACGGGCAAACCCTAACTATGGCTACACCTTC. It is translated as CASSLRANPNYGYTF.

The chain employs TRBV9 and TRBJ2-3; D unclear. Germline V CDR1 and CDR2: SGDLS, YYNGEE. The CDR3 loop spans 15 amino acids. V was cut by 0 bases and J by 0 bases, with 8 bases left in between. CDR3 bases: TGTGCCAGCAGCGTAGCGACGGCTAGCACAGATACGCAGTATTTT. It codes for CASSVATASTDTQYF.

The count of this clone is one. V gene TRBV9 combines with J gene TRBJ1-1, with D tentatively TRBD1 (6 bases). The CDR3 has 17 residues. V lost 0 bases and J lost 3, with 18 bases in between. CDR1 SGDLS and CDR2 YYNGEE come from the germline V gene. CDR3 loop: CASSVGIRGQFDTEAFF. CDR3 in DNA: TGTGCCAGCAGCGTAGGGATCCGGGGGCAATTCGACACTGAAGCTTTCTTT.